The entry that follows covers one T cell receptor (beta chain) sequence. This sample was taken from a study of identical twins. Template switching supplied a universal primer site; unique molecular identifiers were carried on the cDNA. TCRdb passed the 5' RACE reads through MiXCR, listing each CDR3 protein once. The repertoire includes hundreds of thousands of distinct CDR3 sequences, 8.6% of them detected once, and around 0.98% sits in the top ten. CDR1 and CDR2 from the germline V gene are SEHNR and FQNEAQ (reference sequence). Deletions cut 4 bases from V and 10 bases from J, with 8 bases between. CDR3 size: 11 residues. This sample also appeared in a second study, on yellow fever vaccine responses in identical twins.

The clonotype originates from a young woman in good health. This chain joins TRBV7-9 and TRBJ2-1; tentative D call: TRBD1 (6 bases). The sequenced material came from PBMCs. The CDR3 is CASSYGQEQFF. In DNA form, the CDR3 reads TGTGCCAGCAGCTACGGACAGGAGCAGTTCTTC.